This T cell receptor (beta chain) stems from a study of T cell repertoires in cytomegalovirus infection (dated by TCRdb to the late 2010s). Turning to the overall study: Alongside well-studied HLA-B-restricted epitopes, the peptide stimulations were aimed at recently identified HLA-C-restricted CMV epitopes, whose presentation resists viral immunomodulation. Donor HLA type was relevant to the analysis, as public TCR beta signatures indicated carriage of CMV infection together with the matching HLA type.

Of note for this clonotype: The target of this receptor is not known. No base qualities exist here, and no much larger clone lies one base off it.

There are 16 amino acids in the CDR3, from cysteine to phenylalanine inclusive. Only the CDR3 portion is preserved as DNA: 48 bases, with reading frame beginning at the first base. Here V drops 1 base and J drops 4 bases, and the junction holds 3 bases not matched to any gene. For CDR1 and CDR2, the germline V gene lists MGHRA and YSYEKL. Points the paper makes about the study in general: In both this cohort and an independent cohort of 352 donors, the cumulative frequency of public TCR beta family members distinguished carriers of CMV infection plus the relevant HLA type. In the ex vivo response, HLA-C-restricted CMV-specific TCR beta clonotypes were dominant, and in two of eight donors the single most frequent clonotype came from this HLA-C-restricted group.

Sequencing used an Illumina HiSeq 1500. TCRdb reworked the public reads: Q25 trimming with fastp, MiXCR clone assembly, productive beta chains retained. Rows with one shared CDR3 protein collapse into an entry with the most common genes and DNA. This sample gives about 900,000 distinct CDR3 sequences in total; roughly 30% of them show up just once. The ten largest clonotypes hold over 11% of the sample. What the treatment or condition label conveys for this sample: in vitro stimulation with specific CMV peptide epitopes to enrich CMV-specific T cells. The starting material was cultured CD8+ T cells from PBMCs, obtained from culture after CMV antigen stimulation. The TCR was taken from a human donor in good health (CMV status not recorded). Some clones in this sample may be carry-over from other donors' samples. The chain employs TRBV4-1 and TRBJ2-5, and 13 junctional nucleotides match TRBD2. The CDR3: CASSQATSGGLETQYF. The bases read TGCGCCAGCAGCCAAGCGACTAGCGGGGGGTTAGAGACCCAGTACTTC.